What follows is one T cell receptor beta chain and its context. The length of the CDR3 is 14 residues. Deletions cut 0 bases from V and 5 bases from J, with 9 bases between. CDR1 and CDR2 from the germline V gene are SGHDT and YYEEEE. Cohorts were determined from participant-reported clinical history. Per the authors' pipeline: Reference gene primer amplification in the assay estimated nucleated cell counts. Sequencing used immunoSEQ multiplex PCR; TCRdb keeps in-frame clones, though not all of them. V and J calls and clone size are copied from that table; D and trimming were computed from the DNA. The table shows more than 150,000 clones, with about nine tenths occurring only once. This sample was taken from a study of blood T cell repertoires in COVID-19. Across the whole study: Acute and convalescent COVID-19 specimens originated in the United States, Italy and Spain.

Sequenced material: PBMCs or T cells enriched from blood (not recorded which). This rearrangement joins TRBV5-6 to TRBJ2-1, with a possible D match to TRBD2 (5 bases). The source is a woman in her thirties who had recovered from COVID-19. The CDR3 here is CASSLASRNNEQFF. The CDR3 nucleotides read TGTGCCAGCAGCTTGGCTAGCAGAAACAATGAGCAGTTCTTC.